One and the same sample provided the 20 T cell receptor beta chains below, sequenced in a study of blood T cell repertoires in COVID-19. Profiling relied on immunoSEQ multiplex PCR, and the TCRdb table lists in-frame clones only, not all of them. The data contain around 140,000 clones, around 89% of them seen just once; the ten biggest clones take up roughly 18%. The sequenced material came from peripheral blood. These receptors all stem from a man aged 50 or older with active or convalescent COVID-19.

This clone has only one observation. The J gene is TRBJ1-1, the V gene TRBV11-2; 9 bases fit TRBD1. This CDR3 is built from 15 residues. CDR1 and CDR2 from the germline V gene are SGHAT and FQNNGV. Losses at the gene ends were 4 bases for V and 8 bases for J; bases not matched to a gene: 11. CDR3 sequence: CASSYAGQGSGEAFF. DNA of the CDR3: TGTGCCAGCAGCTACGCCGGACAGGGGTCGGGGGAAGCTTTCTTT.

This chain uses TRBV5-1 with TRBJ2-7; 8 nucleotides agree with TRBD2. There are 14 residues in the CDR3. Per the germline V gene, CDR1 is SGHRS and CDR2 is YFSETQ. After removal of 3 bases from V and 7 bases from J, the junction contained 9 bases not matched to a gene. The CDR3 DNA reads as TGCGCCAGCAGCTACAGCGGGAGTTTCGGGGAGCAGTACTTC. As protein: CASSYSGSFGEQYF. Drawing the rest from reference TRBV5-1 and TRBJ2-7, the complete variable domain is KAGVTQTPRYLIKTRGQQVTLSCSPISGHRSVSWYQQTPGQGLQFLFEYFSETQRNKGNFPGRFSGRQFSNSRSEMNVSTLELGDSALYLCASSYSGSFGEQYFGPGTRLTVT.

V usage is TRBV11-3 and J usage is TRBJ2-7, with 9 bases identical to TRBD1. The CDR3 is made up of 13 amino acids. CDR1 and CDR2 (germline): SGHNT, YENEEA. V was pared by 5 bases and J by 6 bases, with 5 bases of the junction left unmatched. Here the CDR3 reads CASSHRGLREQYF. The CDR3 coding sequence is TGTGCCAGCAGCCACAGGGGGCTACGCGAGCAGTACTTC.

The rearrangement uses TRBV28 and TRBJ2-3; possibly TRBD1 for D (5 bases). The CDR3 loop spans 13 amino acids. V was shortened by 8 bases and J by 5 bases, with 14 bases between the two germline ends. The germline gives CDR1 MDHEN, CDR2 SYDVKM. CDR3 region: CASGKQDRDTQYF. CDR3 sequence (DNA): TGTGCCAGCGGAAAACAGGACCGAGATACGCAGTATTTT.

The chain uses TRBV11-2 and TRBJ1-5; D may be TRBD1 (5 bases). This CDR3 has 14 amino acids. Trimming cost V 1 base and J 4 bases, with 8 bases left between them. Germline V CDR1 and CDR2: SGHAT, FQNNGV. CDR3 residues: CASSLGRGNQPQHF. In DNA form, the CDR3 reads TGTGCCAGCAGCTTAGGCCGGGGGAATCAGCCCCAGCATTTT.

This clone was picked up one time. The J gene is TRBJ2-1, the V gene TRBV20-1; 13 bases match TRBD2. The CDR3 totals 20 residues. Germline V gives CDR1 DFQATT, CDR2 SNEGSKA (reference sequence). V gave up 3 bases and J gave up 2 bases; unmatched junction bases: 16. In DNA, the CDR3 is TGCAGTGCTAGTGCAACCGGGACTAGCGGGATAAAGGGACCCTACAATGAGCAGTTCTTC. Amino acids: CSASATGTSGIKGPYNEQFF.

This chain uses TRBV15 with TRBJ1-2, with TRBD1 as a possible D gene (6 bases). The CDR3 sequence is 15 residues long. Trimming left V 0 bases short and J 3 bases short, with 11 bases between. Per germline, CDR1 LNHNV and CDR2 YYDKDF (reference sequence). In nucleotides, the CDR3 is TGTGCCACCAGCAGAGAAGCGACAGGCTACTATGGCTACACCTTC. It specifies CATSREATGYYGYTF.

The chain recombines TRBV6-1 with TRBJ1-5, with 8 nucleotides matching TRBD1. The CDR3 has 16 residues. Germline assignment: CDR1 MNHNS and CDR2 SASEGT. The V segment lost 4 bases and the J segment 1 base; nucleotides outside the gene matches: 6. The CDR3 region is CASSGDRGGSNQPQHF. CDR3 nucleotide sequence: TGTGCCAGCAGTGGTGACAGGGGTGGGAGCAATCAGCCCCAGCATTTT.

The rearrangement uses TRBV5-1 and TRBJ1-1; D gene unclear. The CDR3 extends over 16 amino acids. Germline CDR1 is SGHRS and CDR2 is YFSETQ. The germline V and J ends were trimmed by 0 bases and 4 bases, with 16 bases remaining between them. The CDR3 spells CASSLAVRRVGTEAFF. The CDR3 nucleotides read TGCGCCAGCAGCTTGGCGGTACGGAGAGTAGGCACTGAAGCTTTCTTT.

The V and J genes are TRBV27 and TRBJ2-1, with TRBD2 matching 9 bases. This CDR3 is 14 amino acids long. Trimming removed 7 bases from V and 6 bases from J; junction bases left unmatched: 7. Germline-derived CDR1 and CDR2 are MNHEY and SMNVEV (reference sequence). CDR3 residues: CASTPGTSFNEQFF. The CDR3 nucleotides read TGTGCCAGCACCCCCGGGACTAGCTTCAATGAGCAGTTCTTC.

The rearrangement joins TRBV15 to TRBJ2-5; 9 positions agree with TRBD1. This CDR3 has 15 amino acids. Germline CDR1 and CDR2: LNHNV and YYDKDF (reference sequence). The trim removed 2 bases at V and 4 bases at J, leaving 5 bases unmatched. CDR3 protein: CATSRPGQGRETQYF. CDR3 in DNA: TGTGCCACCAGCAGACCAGGACAGGGGCGAGAGACCCAGTACTTC.

A single count supports this clone. The chain couples TRBV4-3 to TRBJ2-3; possibly TRBD1 for D (6 bases). Trimming left V 0 bases short and J 12 bases short, with 13 bases between. The CDR3 sequence is 13 residues long. Germline CDR1 reads LGHNA; CDR2 reads YSLEER. CDR3 residues: CASSQEQGEVQYF. The CDR3 nucleotides are TGCGCCAGCAGCCAAGAACAGGGAGAGGTCCAGTATTTT.

This clone was observed once. This chain connects TRBV28 to TRBJ2-7; 9 bases match TRBD1. V trimming: 7 bases; J trimming: 2 bases; junction bases outside the gene matches: 9. Germline lookup yields CDR1 MDHEN and CDR2 SYDVKM. The CDR3 is 15 amino acids. The CDR3 spells CASTRQGQGAYEQYF. The CDR3 DNA is TGTGCCAGCACCCGGCAGGGACAGGGTGCCTACGAGCAGTACTTC.

This clone appeared once. The chain has TRBV18 and TRBJ2-3, with D maybe TRBD1 (6 bases). Germline V gene sequence: CDR1 KGHSH, CDR2 LQKENI. V dropped 3 bases and J dropped 0 bases, with 19 bases sitting between them. The CDR3 is 18 residues long. For the CDR3, the DNA is TGTGCCAGCTCACCTGATGCGGACAGCCCTTTTAGCACAGATACGCAGTATTTT. The encoded protein is CASSPDADSPFSTDTQYF.

The chain is built from TRBV5-1 and TRBJ2-5, with a possible D match to TRBD2 (5 bases). The CDR3 is 14 amino acids. Per germline, CDR1 SGHRS and CDR2 YFSETQ. The V and J ends lost 0 bases and 5 bases respectively, with 11 bases between them. For the CDR3, the DNA is TGCGCCAGCAGCTTGGCTCTGGGAGTCGAGACCCAGTACTTC. Translation: CASSLALGVETQYF.

The chain employs TRBV4-1 and TRBJ2-3, with TRBD2 matching over 12 bases. Germline CDR1 MGHRA, CDR2 YSYEKL. There are 18 residues in the CDR3. Trimming took 0 bases from V and 2 from J; bases not matched to a gene: 6. The CDR3 DNA reads TGCGCCAGCAGCCAAGATAGACTAGCGGGAGAAATCACAGATACGCAGTATTTT. Protein: CASSQDRLAGEITDTQYF.

V usage is TRBV5-1 and J usage is TRBJ2-2; 7 bases align to TRBD1. The CDR3 is made up of 16 amino acids. Trimming at V came to 1 base and at J to 0 bases, leaving 3 bases not matched to a gene. The germline gives CDR1 SGHRS, CDR2 YFSETQ. The CDR3 region has the DNA TGCGCCAGCAGCTTGTTGCAGGGGGCGAACACCGGGGAGCTGTTTTTT. This gives the protein CASSLLQGANTGELFF. Filled out from reference TRBV5-1 and TRBJ2-2, the complete variable domain reads KAGVTQTPRYLIKTRGQQVTLSCSPISGHRSVSWYQQTPGQGLQFLFEYFSETQRNKGNFPGRFSGRQFSNSRSEMNVSTLELGDSALYLCASSLLQGANTGELFFGEGSRLTVL.

CDR3 region: CASSIGATYEQFF. CDR3 DNA sequence: TGTGCCAGTAGTATAGGAGCGACTTATGAGCAGTTCTTC. The chain joins TRBV19 to TRBJ2-1, with D unresolved. V was pared by 1 base and J by 8 bases, with 9 bases between. From germline, CDR1 is LNHDA and CDR2 SQIVND (reference sequence). The CDR3 has 13 residues.

The rearrangement links TRBV12-5 to TRBJ2-3; 13 bases line up with TRBD2. Germline V lookup: CDR1 LGHNT, CDR2 FRNRAP. The CDR3 consists of 16 residues. Unmatched junction bases numbered 7, after V lost 6 bases and J lost 4 bases. DNA for the CDR3: TGTGCTAGTGGAAGGACTAGCGGGGGTTGGGCAGATACGCAGTATTTT. Translation gives CASGRTSGGWADTQYF.

This rearrangement joins TRBV7-9 to TRBJ1-2; 7 positions agree with TRBD1. The junction had 3 bases not matched to a gene; V was cut back by 1 base and J by 7 bases. The germline CDR1 and CDR2 sequences are SEHNR and FQNEAQ (reference sequence). CDR3 length equals 13 residues. As DNA, the CDR3 is TGTGCCAGCAGCTTAGAGCACAGGGGTGGCTACACCTTC. Encoded protein: CASSLEHRGGYTF. The full variable domain, rest sourced from reference TRBV7-9 and TRBJ1-2, is DTGVSQNPRHKITKRGQNVTFRCDPISEHNRLYWYRQTLGQGPEFLTYFQNEAQLEKSRLLSDRFSAERPKGSFSTLEIQRTEQGDSAMYLCASSLEHRGGYTFGSGTRLTVV.